The clone carrying this T cell receptor beta chain was counted a single time. The antigen is not known. Healthy HIV-negative adults with no recent acute infections or vaccinations were recruited as donors. This entry is derived from a study of shared clonotypes between healthy human individuals. Findings of the study overall: Estimated richness was generally greater in naive than memory subsets. For naive CD4 cells, roughly 5.5% of clonotypes were shared across a handful of donors.

The data were produced by immunoSEQ multiplex PCR, yet TCRdb's version contains in-frame clones alone and is incomplete. The profile shows around 700,000 clones, about 74% of them singletons. This TCR derives from a woman in her 30s in good health. The sample comprised memory CD4+ T cells sorted from blood. Subset denoted: CD45RA-negative fraction.

The CDR3 coding sequence is TGTGCCAGCAGCCCGTCGGGACTAGCGGGAGCCTACAATGAGCAGTTCTTC. This sequence encodes CASSPSGLAGAYNEQFF. The J gene is TRBJ2-1, the V gene TRBV7-9; 14 bases line up with TRBD2. This CDR3 contains 17 residues. J lost 2 bases, V lost 5 bases, and 5 bases had no gene match. The germline V gene has CDR1 SEHNR and CDR2 FQNEAQ (reference sequence).